This T cell receptor beta chain is from a study of CD8 T cells in ankylosing spondylitis. The study, taken as a whole, reports: Typical of ankylosing spondylitis blood, it appeared, was a TCR beta motif of several highly homologous variants.

Germline assignment: CDR1 MNHEY and CDR2 SVGAGI. Between the trimmed V and J ends, which lost 4 bases and 0 bases, there was a span of 19 bases. This CDR3 region has 18 residues. TCRdb reprocessed the 5' RACE reads with MiXCR, giving one entry per CDR3 protein. The profile shows about 150,000 distinct CDR3 sequences, roughly 44% of them singletons. Of note for this clonotype: What it binds is not known.

The sequence was obtained from a male donor with ankylosing spondylitis. This rearrangement joins TRBV6-5 to TRBJ1-3; D possibly corresponds to TRBD1 (6 bases). The sequenced material came from synovial fluid, either unsorted or a sorted T cell fraction (not recorded which). CDR3 nucleotide sequence: TGTGCCAGCAGTTCAAGATGGACAGATCCGTACTCTGGAAACACCATATATTTT. Protein: CASSSRWTDPYSGNTIYF.